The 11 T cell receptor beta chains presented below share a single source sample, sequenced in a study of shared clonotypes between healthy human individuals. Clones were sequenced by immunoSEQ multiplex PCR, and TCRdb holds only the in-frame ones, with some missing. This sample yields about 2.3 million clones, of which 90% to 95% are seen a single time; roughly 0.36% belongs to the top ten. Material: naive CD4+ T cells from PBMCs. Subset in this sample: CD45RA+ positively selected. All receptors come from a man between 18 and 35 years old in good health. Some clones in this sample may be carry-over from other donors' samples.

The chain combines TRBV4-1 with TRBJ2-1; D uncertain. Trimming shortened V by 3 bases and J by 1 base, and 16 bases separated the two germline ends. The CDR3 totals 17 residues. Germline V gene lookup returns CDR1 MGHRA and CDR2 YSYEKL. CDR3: CASSHPGRGRSYNEQFF. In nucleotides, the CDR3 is TGCGCCAGCAGCCACCCCGGGCGAGGTCGGTCCTACAATGAGCAGTTCTTC.

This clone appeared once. The CDR3 nucleotides are TGTGCCAGCAGTGATCCGGGACAGACCTTCTACGAGCAGTACTTC. Translation: CASSDPGQTFYEQYF. The V and J genes are TRBV6-1 and TRBJ2-7; 7 positions agree with TRBD1. From germline, CDR1 is MNHNS and CDR2 SASEGT. V was pared by 3 bases and J by 3 bases, with 8 bases of the junction left unmatched. The CDR3 is 15 amino acids.

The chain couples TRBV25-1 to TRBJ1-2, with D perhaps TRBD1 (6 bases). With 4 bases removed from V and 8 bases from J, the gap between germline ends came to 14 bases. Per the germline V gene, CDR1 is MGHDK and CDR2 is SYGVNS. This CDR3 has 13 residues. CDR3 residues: CASSAAGGHGYTF. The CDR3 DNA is TGTGCCAGCAGTGCCGCTGGGGGGCACGGCTACACCTTC.

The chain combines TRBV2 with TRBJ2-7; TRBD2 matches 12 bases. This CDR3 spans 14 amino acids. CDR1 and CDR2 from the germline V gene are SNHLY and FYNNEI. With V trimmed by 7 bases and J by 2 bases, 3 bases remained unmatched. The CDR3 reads CASTGLAGTYEQYF. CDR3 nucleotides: TGTGCCAGCACTGGACTAGCGGGAACCTACGAGCAGTACTTC.

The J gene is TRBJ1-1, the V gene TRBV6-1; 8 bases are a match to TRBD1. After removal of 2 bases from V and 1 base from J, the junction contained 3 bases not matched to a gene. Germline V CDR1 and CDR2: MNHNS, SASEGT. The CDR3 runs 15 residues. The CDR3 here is CASSETGTGNTEAFF. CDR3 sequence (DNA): TGTGCCAGCAGTGAAACGGGGACAGGGAACACTGAAGCTTTCTTT.

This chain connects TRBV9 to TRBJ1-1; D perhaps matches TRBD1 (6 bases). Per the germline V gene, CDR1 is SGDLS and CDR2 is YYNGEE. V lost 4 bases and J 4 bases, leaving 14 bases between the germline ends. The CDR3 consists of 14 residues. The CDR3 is CASSPRGYGTEAFF. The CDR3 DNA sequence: TGTGCCAGCAGCCCCAGGGGCTATGGCACTGAAGCTTTCTTT.

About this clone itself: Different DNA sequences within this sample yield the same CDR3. This CDR3 reads CASRQGYGYTF. In DNA, the CDR3 is TGTGCCAGCAGACAGGGGTATGGCTACACCTTC. This chain joins TRBV28 and TRBJ1-2, with 7 positions matching TRBD1. Germline V CDR1 and CDR2: MDHEN, SYDVKM. With V trimmed by 6 bases and J by 5 bases, 0 bases remained unmatched. The length of the CDR3 is 11 residues.

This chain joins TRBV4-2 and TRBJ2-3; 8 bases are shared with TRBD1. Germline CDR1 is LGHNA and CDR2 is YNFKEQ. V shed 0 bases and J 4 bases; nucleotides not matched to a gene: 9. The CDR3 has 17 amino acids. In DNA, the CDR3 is TGTGCCAGCAGCCAAGATGGAGACAGGGGTTGGGCAGATACGCAGTATTTT. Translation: CASSQDGDRGWADTQYF.

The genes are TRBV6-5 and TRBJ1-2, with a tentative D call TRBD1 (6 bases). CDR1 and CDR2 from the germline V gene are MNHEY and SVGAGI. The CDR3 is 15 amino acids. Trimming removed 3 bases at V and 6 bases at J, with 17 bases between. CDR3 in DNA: TGTGCCAGCAGTTATTACCAGGGGCCCTCGGATGGCTACACCTTC. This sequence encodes CASSYYQGPSDGYTF.

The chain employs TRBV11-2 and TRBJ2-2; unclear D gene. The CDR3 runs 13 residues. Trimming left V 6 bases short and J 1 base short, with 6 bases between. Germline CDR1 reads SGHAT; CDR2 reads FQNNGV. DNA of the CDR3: TGTGCCAGCAGGGTGGGGAACACCGGGGAGCTGTTTTTT. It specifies CASRVGNTGELFF.

The CDR3 spells CASSDNSRNEKLFF. DNA of the CDR3: TGTGCCAGCAGTGATAACAGCCGTAATGAAAAACTGTTTTTT. This chain connects TRBV6-1 to TRBJ1-4, with D unresolved. V was pared by 3 bases and J by 4 bases, with 9 bases between. The CDR3 is made up of 14 amino acids. Germline-derived CDR1 and CDR2 are MNHNS and SASEGT.